This TCR beta chain was recorded in a study of control samples from healthy donors and cancer patients. Sequencing used immunoSEQ multiplex PCR; TCRdb keeps in-frame clones, though not all of them. Of about 130,000 clones in the sample, approximately 90% were seen once. CDR1 is SGHDT, CDR2 YYEEEE, per germline. V dropped 4 bases and J dropped 3 bases, with 8 bases sitting between them. The CDR3 has 13 residues. The receptor was derived from a man between 18 and 29 years old in good health. The chain has TRBV5-6 and TRBJ2-4; D not certain. Sequencing was performed on blood. The CDR3 nucleotides are TGTGCCAGCAGCCCGTACAGCAAAAACATTCAGTACTTC. This sequence encodes CASSPYSKNIQYF.